The 5 T cell receptor beta chains below were found in one sample sequenced in a study of T cell repertoires in cytomegalovirus infection. From the reads, TCRdb called clonotypes with MiXCR, one entry per CDR3 protein. The sample consists of 300,000 to 450,000 distinct CDR3 sequences, 15% to 20% of them appearing once. The sample comprised PBMCs. The receptors originated from a human donor in good health (CMV status not recorded). Some clones in this sample may be carry-over from other donors' samples.

Regarding this clonotype: A much more abundant neighbour one base away suggests this may be a read error. CDR3 DNA sequence: TGTACCAGCAGTCCGCGGGTCCTCCTGCCCAGCGAGCAGTACTTC. Translated: CTSSPRVLLPSEQYF. The chain has TRBV12-3 or TRBV12-4 and TRBJ2-7, with D perhaps matching TRBD2 (5 bases). The CDR3 is 15 residues long.

This clonotype was observed a handful of times. This chain uses TRBV11-2 with TRBJ1-4, with a possible D match to TRBD1 (6 bases). V dropped 5 bases and J dropped 4 bases, with 14 bases sitting between them. The CDR3 spans 15 residues. The germline CDR1 and CDR2 sequences are SGHAT and FQNNGV. The CDR3 nucleotides read TGTGCCAGCAGCCGGGGGCCAGAATATAATGAAAAACTGTTTTTT. Residues: CASSRGPEYNEKLFF.

Ten or more counts support this clonotype. The rearrangement joins TRBV2 to TRBJ1-1; possibly TRBD1 for D (5 bases). Germline V CDR1 and CDR2: SNHLY, FYNNEI. This CDR3 has 14 residues. Trimming cost V 6 bases and J 1 base, with 12 bases left between them. CDR3 coding DNA: TGTGCCAGCAGCGGGACGGGGAGGAACACTGAAGCTTTCTTT. Amino acids: CASSGTGRNTEAFF.

In this sample, this clonotype turned up many times. The gene calls are TRBV12-3 or TRBV12-4 and TRBJ2-3; TRBD2 is a possible D gene (6 bases). CDR3 length equals 16 residues. The germline V and J ends were trimmed by 3 bases and 4 bases, with 17 bases remaining between them. The CDR3 bases are TGTGCCAGCAGTTTTGGTGGCCGGAGGGGCGCAGATACGCAGTATTTT. It codes for CASSFGGRRGADTQYF.

This clonotype was detected many times. The rearrangement joins TRBV7-8 to TRBJ1-1; D is uncertain. CDR1 SGHVS and CDR2 FQNEAQ come from the germline V gene. This CDR3 has 14 amino acids. V was clipped by 3 bases and J by 3 bases, with 11 bases between them. Written as DNA, the CDR3 is TGTGCCAGCAGCTTGTCCTGGAGGGACACTGAAGCTTTCTTT. This encodes CASSLSWRDTEAFF.